This T cell receptor beta chain emerged from a study of shared clonotypes between healthy human individuals. Study conclusions and caveats: The naive CD4 repertoires of a few donors were compared, and around 4.7% of clonotypes were shared.

As for this clone: What it recognizes is unknown.

The CDR3 has 15 amino acids. Trimming at V came to 6 bases and at J to 1 base, leaving 9 bases not matched to a gene. Germline loops: CDR1 SQVTM, CDR2 ANQGSEA. CD45RA-negative memory and CD45RA+ naive subsets were split from the CD4+ cells. Investigators spread the genomic DNA of each subset evenly over several immunoSEQ plates. Profiled with immunoSEQ multiplex PCR; TCRdb holds only in-frame clones, not every one. The sample records 1,400,000 or so clones, less than 99% being singletons. This TCR was recovered from a man aged 25-45 years in good health. The sequencing input was naive CD4+ T cells sorted from blood. This sample's subset: CD45RA+ positively selected. V is TRBV29-1 and J is TRBJ1-2; 9 positions agree with TRBD1. The CDR3 is CSVATGGGINYGYTF. CDR3 nucleotide sequence: TGCAGCGTAGCCACAGGGGGCGGAATTAACTATGGCTACACCTTC. Full variable domain (missing parts from reference TRBV29-1 and TRBJ1-2): SAVISQKPSRDICQRGTSLTIQCQVDSQVTMMFWYRQQPGQSLTLIATANQGSEATYESGFVIDKFPISRPNLTFSTLTVSNMSPEDSSIYLCSVATGGGINYGYTFGSGTRLTVV.